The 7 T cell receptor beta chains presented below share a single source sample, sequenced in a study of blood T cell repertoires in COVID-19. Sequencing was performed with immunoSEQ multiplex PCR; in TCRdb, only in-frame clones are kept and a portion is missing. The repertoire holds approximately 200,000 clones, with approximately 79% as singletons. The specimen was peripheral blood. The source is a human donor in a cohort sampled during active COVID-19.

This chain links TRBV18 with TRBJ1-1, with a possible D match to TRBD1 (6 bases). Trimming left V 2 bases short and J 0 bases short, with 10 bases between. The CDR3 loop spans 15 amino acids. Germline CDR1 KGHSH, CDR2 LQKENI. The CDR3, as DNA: TGTGCCAGCTCACCAGGACAGCGACTGAACACTGAAGCTTTCTTT. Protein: CASSPGQRLNTEAFF.

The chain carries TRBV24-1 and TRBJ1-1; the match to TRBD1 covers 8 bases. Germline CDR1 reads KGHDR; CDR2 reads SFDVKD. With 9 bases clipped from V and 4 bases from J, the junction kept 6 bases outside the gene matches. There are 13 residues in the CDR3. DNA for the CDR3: TGTGCCACCGGGCAAACAGGGGGCACTGAAGCTTTCTTT. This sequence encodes CATGQTGGTEAFF.

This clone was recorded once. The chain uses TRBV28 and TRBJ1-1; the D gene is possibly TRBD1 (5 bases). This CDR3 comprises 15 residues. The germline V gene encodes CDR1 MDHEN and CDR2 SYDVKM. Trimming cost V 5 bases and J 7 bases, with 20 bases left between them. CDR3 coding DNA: TGTGCCAGCAGTCCCAGACCGCGCAGGGAAATTGAAGCTTTCTTT. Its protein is CASSPRPRREIEAFF.

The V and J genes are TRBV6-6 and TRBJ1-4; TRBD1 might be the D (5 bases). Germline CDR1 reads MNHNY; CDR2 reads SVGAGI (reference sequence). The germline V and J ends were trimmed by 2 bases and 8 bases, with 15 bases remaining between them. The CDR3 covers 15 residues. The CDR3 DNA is TGTGCCAGCAGTTACACCGAAGGGGCGGCCGAAAAACTGTTTTTT. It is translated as CASSYTEGAAEKLFF.

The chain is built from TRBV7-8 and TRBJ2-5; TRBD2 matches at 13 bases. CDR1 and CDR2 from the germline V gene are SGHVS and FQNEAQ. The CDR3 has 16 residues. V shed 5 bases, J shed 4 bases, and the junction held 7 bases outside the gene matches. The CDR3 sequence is CASSPPGLAGRETQYF. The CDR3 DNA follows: TGTGCCAGCAGCCCCCCGGGACTAGCGGGACGAGAGACCCAGTACTTC. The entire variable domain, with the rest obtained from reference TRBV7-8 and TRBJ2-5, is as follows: GAGVSQSPRYKVAKRGQDVALRCDPISGHVSLFWYQQALGQGPEFLTYFQNEAQLDKSGLPSDRFFAERPEGSVSTLKIQRTQQEDSAVYLCASSPPGLAGRETQYFGPGTRLLVL.

CDR3: CASLGDPGYEQFF. The CDR3, as DNA: TGTGCCAGCCTTGGAGACCCTGGGTATGAGCAGTTCTTC. This chain connects TRBV28 to TRBJ2-1; D gene unclear. From germline, CDR1 is MDHEN and CDR2 SYDVKM. CDR3 length equals 13 residues. The V end was cut by 8 bases, the J end by 8 bases, with 16 bases between.

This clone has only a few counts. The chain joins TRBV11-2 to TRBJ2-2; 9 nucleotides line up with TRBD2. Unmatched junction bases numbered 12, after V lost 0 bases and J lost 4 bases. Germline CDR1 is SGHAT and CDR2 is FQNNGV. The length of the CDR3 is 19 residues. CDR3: CASSLDDGGGRAGTGELFF. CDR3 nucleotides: TGTGCCAGCAGCTTAGATGATGGGGGCGGGAGGGCCGGCACCGGGGAGCTGTTTTTT.